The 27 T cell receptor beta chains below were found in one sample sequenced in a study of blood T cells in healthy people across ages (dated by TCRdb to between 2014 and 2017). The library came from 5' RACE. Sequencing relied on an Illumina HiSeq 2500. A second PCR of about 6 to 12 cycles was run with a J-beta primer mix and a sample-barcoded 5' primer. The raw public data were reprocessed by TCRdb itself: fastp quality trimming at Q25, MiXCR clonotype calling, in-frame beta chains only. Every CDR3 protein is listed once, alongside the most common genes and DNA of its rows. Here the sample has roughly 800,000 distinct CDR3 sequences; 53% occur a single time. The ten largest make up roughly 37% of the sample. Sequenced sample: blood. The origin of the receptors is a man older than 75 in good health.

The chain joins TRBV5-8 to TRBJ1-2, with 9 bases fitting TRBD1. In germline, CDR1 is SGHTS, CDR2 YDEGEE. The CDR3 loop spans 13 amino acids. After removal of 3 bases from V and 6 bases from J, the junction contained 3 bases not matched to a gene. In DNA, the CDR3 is TGTGCCAGCAGCTGGGACAGGGCGCATGGCTACACCTTC. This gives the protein CASSWDRAHGYTF. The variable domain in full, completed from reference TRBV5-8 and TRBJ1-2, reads EAGVTQSPTHLIKTRGQQATLRCSPISGHTSVYWYQQALGLGLQFLLWYDEGEERNRGNFPPRFSGRQFPNYSSELNVNALELEDSALYLCASSWDRAHGYTFGSGTRLTVV.

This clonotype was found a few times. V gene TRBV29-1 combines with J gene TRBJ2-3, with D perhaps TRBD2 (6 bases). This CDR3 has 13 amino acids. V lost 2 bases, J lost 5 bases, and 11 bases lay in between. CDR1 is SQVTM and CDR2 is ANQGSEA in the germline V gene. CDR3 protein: CSVEQGGEDTQYF. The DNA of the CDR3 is TGCAGCGTTGAACAGGGAGGCGAAGATACGCAGTATTTT.

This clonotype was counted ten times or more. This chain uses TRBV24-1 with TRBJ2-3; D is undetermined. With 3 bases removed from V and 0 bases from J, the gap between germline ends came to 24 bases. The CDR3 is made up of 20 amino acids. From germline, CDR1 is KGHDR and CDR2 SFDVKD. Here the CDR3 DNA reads TGTGCCACCAGTGATGGCCTGGGAAGGGAAAGTAGTAGTAGCACAGATACGCAGTATTTT. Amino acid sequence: CATSDGLGRESSSSTDTQYF.

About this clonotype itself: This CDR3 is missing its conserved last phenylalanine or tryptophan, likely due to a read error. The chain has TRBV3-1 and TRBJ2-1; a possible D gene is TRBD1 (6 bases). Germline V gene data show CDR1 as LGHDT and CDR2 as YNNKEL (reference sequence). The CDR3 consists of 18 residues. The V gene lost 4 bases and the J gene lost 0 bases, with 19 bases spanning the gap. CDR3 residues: CASSRGGSDPSSYNEQFL. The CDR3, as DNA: TGTGCCAGCAGCCGAGGGGGTAGCGACCCCAGCTCCTACAATGAGCAGTTCCTC.

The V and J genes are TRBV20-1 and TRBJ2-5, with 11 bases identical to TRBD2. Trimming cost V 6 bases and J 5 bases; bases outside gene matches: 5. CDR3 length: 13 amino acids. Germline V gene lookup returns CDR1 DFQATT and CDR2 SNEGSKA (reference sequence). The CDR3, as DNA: TGCAGTGCCAGACTAGCGGGAATGGAGACCCAGTACTTC. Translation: CSARLAGMETQYF.

This CDR3 is CATSRTSGRGYNEQFF. DNA of the CDR3: TGTGCCACCAGCAGAACTAGCGGGCGGGGATACAATGAGCAGTTCTTC. J is TRBJ2-1 and V is TRBV15; 9 nucleotides match TRBD2. The CDR3 has 16 residues. The germline V gene encodes CDR1 LNHNV and CDR2 YYDKDF (reference sequence). V trimming: 2 bases; J trimming: 4 bases; junction bases outside the gene matches: 6.

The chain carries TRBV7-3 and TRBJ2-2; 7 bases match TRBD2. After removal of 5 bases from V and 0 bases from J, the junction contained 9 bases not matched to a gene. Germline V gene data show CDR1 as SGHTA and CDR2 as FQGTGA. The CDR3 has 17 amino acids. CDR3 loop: CASSPGEGRPNTGELFF. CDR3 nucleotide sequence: TGTGCCAGCAGCCCCGGGGAGGGGCGTCCGAACACCGGGGAGCTGTTTTTT.

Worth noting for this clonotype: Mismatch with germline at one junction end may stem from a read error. The CDR3 DNA reads TGCGGTGCTACCCTAGCGGGAGCTGGCAATGAGCAGTTCTTC. Residues: CGATLAGAGNEQFF. This chain joins TRBV20-1 and TRBJ2-1; 10 bases line up with TRBD2. Germline V gene data show CDR1 as DFQATT and CDR2 as SNEGSKA (reference sequence). The CDR3 length is 14 residues.

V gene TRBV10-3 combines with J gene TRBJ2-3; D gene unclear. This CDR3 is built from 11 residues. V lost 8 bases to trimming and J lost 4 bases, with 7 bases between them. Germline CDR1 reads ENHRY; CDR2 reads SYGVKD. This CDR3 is CAIGRSDTQYF. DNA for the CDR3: TGTGCCATCGGCAGATCAGATACGCAGTATTTT.

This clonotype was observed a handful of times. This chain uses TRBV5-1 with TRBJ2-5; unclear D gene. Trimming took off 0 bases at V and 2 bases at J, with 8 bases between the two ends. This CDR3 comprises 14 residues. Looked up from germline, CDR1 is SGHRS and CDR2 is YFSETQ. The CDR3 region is CASSLEAGQETQYF. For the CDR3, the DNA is TGCGCCAGCAGCTTGGAAGCAGGACAAGAGACCCAGTACTTC.

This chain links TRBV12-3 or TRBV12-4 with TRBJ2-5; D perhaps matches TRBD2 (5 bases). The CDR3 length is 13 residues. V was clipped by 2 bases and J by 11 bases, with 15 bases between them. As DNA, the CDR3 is TGTGCCAGCAGTTTAAGACTATACAATGAGCAGTACTTC. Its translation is CASSLRLYNEQYF.

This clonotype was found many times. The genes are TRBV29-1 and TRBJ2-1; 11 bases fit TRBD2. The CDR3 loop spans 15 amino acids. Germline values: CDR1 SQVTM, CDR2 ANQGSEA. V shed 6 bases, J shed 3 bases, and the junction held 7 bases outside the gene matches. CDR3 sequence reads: CSVGLAGGVYNEQFF. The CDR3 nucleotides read TGCAGCGTGGGCCTAGCGGGAGGAGTCTACAATGAGCAGTTCTTC.

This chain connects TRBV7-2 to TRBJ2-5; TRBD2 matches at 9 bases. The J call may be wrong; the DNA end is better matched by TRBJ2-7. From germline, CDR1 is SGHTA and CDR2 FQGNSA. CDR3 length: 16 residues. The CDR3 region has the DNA TGTGCCAGCAGCTTAGTGAACGCGGGAGGGCGTAACGAGCAGTACTTC. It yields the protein CASSLVNAGGRNEQYF.

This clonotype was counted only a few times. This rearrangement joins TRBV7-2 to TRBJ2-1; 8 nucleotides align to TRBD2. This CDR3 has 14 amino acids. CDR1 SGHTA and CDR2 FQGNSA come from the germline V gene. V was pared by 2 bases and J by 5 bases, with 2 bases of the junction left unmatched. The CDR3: CASSLQRENNEQFF. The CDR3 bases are TGTGCCAGCAGCTTACAGCGGGAGAACAATGAGCAGTTCTTC.

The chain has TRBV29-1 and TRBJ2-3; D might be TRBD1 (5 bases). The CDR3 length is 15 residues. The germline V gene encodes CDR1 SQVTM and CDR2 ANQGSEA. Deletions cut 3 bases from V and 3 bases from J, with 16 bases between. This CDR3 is CSVDDQGLITDTQYF. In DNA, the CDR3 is TGCAGCGTTGATGACCAGGGCTTGATTACAGATACGCAGTATTTT.

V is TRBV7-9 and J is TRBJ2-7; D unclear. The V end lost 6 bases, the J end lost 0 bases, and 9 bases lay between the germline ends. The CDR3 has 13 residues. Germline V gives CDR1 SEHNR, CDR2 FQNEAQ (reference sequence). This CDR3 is CASRGSSSYEQYF. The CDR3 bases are TGTGCCAGCAGGGGGTCTAGCTCCTACGAGCAGTACTTC.

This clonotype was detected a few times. For the CDR3, the DNA is TGCAGTGCTATTAGTGGCAATGAGCAGTTCTTC. Amino acids: CSAISGNEQFF. The genes are TRBV20-1 and TRBJ2-1; D gene ambiguous. This CDR3 has 11 amino acids. Germline V gene sequence: CDR1 DFQATT, CDR2 SNEGSKA (reference sequence). V was trimmed by 4 bases and J by 6 bases, leaving 7 bases between them.

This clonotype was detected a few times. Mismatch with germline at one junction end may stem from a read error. DNA for the CDR3: TGTGCCAGCTGCCGGCTCGGGGCCTCCTACAATGAGCAGTTTTTC. The encoded protein is CASCRLGASYNEQFF. The genes are TRBV11-2 and TRBJ2-1; D might be TRBD1 or TRBD2, each matching 5 bases. Germline V gene lookup returns CDR1 SGHAT and CDR2 FQNNGV. The CDR3 totals 15 residues.

The DNA of the CDR3 is TGTGCCAGCAGTGTAGGTATACCCGGCGAGCAGTTCTTC. This encodes CASSVGIPGEQFF. V and J are TRBV28 and TRBJ2-1; D gene ambiguous. Germline loops: CDR1 MDHEN, CDR2 SYDVKM. Trimming took 5 bases from V and 10 from J, leaving 15 bases between them. CDR3 length: 13 residues.

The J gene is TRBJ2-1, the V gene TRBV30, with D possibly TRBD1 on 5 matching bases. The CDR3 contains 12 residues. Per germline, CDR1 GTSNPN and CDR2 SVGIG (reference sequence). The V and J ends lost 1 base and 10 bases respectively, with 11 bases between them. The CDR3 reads CAWSAVRTEQFF. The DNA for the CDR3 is TGTGCCTGGAGTGCGGTCCGGACAGAGCAGTTCTTC.

CDR3 amino acids: CASSYGTNQETQYF. The CDR3 DNA sequence: TGTGCCAGCAGTTACGGGACCAACCAAGAGACCCAGTACTTC. This sequence joins TRBV6-6 and TRBJ2-5; the D call may be TRBD1 or TRBD2 (5 bases each). CDR1 MNHNY and CDR2 SVGAGI come from the germline V gene (reference sequence). The CDR3 has 14 amino acids. V was shortened by 2 bases and J by 0 bases, with 7 bases between the two germline ends.

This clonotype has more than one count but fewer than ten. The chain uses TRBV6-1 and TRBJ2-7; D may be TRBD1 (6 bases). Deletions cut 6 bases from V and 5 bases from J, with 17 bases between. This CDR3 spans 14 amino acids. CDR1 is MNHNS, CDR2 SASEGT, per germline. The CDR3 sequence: CASSPGRGVHEQYF. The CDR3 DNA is TGTGCCAGCAGCCCGGGCAGGGGTGTCCACGAGCAGTACTTC.

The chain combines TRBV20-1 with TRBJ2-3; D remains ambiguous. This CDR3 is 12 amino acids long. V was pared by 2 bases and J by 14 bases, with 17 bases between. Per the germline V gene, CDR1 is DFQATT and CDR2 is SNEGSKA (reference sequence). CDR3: CSARSPERYAYF. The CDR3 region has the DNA TGCAGTGCTAGATCCCCTGAGAGATACGCGTATTTT.

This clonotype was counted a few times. This CDR3 is CASSLANGGHVGYTF. CDR3 in DNA: TGCGCCAGCAGCTTGGCCAACGGGGGGCATGTTGGCTACACCTTC. This chain links TRBV5-1 with TRBJ1-2; possible D gene TRBD1, 6 bases. V dropped 0 bases and J dropped 7 bases, with 16 bases sitting between them. CDR1 is SGHRS, CDR2 YFSETQ, per germline. The CDR3 has 15 amino acids.

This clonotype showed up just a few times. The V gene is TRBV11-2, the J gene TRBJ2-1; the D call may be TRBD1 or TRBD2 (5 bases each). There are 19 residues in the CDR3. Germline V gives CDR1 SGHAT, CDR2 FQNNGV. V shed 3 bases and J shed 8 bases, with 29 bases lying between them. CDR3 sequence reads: CASSFAQTAVGERGHEQFF. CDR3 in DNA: TGTGCCAGCAGCTTTGCGCAGACAGCCGTAGGGGAGAGAGGCCATGAGCAGTTCTTC.

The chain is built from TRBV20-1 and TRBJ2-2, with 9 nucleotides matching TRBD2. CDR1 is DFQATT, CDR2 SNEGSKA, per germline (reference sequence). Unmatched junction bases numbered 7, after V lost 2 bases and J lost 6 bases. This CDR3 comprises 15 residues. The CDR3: CSARSSGTSPGELFF. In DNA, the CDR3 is TGCAGTGCTAGATCTAGCGGGACCTCCCCCGGGGAGCTGTTTTTT.

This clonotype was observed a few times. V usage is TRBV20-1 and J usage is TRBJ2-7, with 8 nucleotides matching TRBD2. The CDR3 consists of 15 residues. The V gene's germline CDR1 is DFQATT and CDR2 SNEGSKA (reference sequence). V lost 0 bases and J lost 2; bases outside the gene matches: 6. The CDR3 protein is CSARDQGSGTYEQYF. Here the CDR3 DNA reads TGCAGTGCTAGAGATCAAGGTAGCGGGACCTACGAGCAGTACTTC.